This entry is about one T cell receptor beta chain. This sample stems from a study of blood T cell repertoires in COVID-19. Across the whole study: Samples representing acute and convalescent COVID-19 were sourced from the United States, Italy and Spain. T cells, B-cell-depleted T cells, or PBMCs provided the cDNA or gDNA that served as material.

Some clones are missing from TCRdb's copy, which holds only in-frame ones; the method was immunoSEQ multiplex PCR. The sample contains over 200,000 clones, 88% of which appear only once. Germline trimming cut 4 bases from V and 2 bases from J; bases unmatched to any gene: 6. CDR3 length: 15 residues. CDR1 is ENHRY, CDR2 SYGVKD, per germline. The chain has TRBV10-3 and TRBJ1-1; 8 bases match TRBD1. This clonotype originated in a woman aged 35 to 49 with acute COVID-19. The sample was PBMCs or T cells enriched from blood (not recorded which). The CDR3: CAISAWTGPNTEAFF. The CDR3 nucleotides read TGTGCCATCAGTGCTTGGACAGGGCCTAACACTGAAGCTTTCTTT.